The sequence of this T cell receptor (beta chain) was determined in a study of cytomegalovirus exposure and HLA in healthy donors. The trim removed 6 bases at V and 6 bases at J, leaving 11 bases unmatched. The CDR3 is 14 amino acids. Germline V gene lookup returns CDR1 SQVTM and CDR2 ANQGSEA. PCR involved 60 Vbeta and 13 Jbeta primers. Profiling relied on immunoSEQ multiplex PCR, and the TCRdb table lists in-frame clones only, not all of them. The table shows around 90,000 clones, with around three quarters occurring only once. The V gene is TRBV29-1, the J gene TRBJ2-1, with 7 bases lining up with TRBD2. Sequenced material: PBMCs. This receptor was identified in a man younger than 45 in good health and CMV-seronegative. CDR3 nucleotide sequence: TGCAGCGTCTCAACGGGGGAGGGCATCAATGAGCAGTTCTTC. Protein product: CSVSTGEGINEQFF.